A single sample gave rise to the 7 T cell receptor beta chains below, sequenced in a study of blood T cell repertoires in COVID-19. Profiling relied on immunoSEQ multiplex PCR, and the TCRdb table lists in-frame clones only, not all of them. Altogether about 180,000 clones are present, 82% being singletons, with the ten largest covering about 10%. Input material: peripheral blood. The receptors originated from an elderly woman with active or convalescent COVID-19.

The V gene is TRBV12-1, the J gene TRBJ1-4; TRBD1, as called in the table, went unchecked against the DNA. TRBV12-1 is noted as a pseudogene. The CDR3 covers 14 residues. CDR3 coding DNA: TGTGCCAGCAGCTTTCAGTCCCCTAATGAAAAACTGTTTTTT. Translation: CASSFQSPNEKLFF.

The chain recombines TRBV28 with TRBJ1-2; D gene ambiguous. There are 14 residues in the CDR3. Germline V gene sequence: CDR1 MDHEN, CDR2 SYDVKM. With 5 bases removed from V and 3 bases from J, the gap between germline ends came to 13 bases. CDR3 nucleotide sequence: TGTGCCAGCAGTCCGTTGGGCCTCGACTATGGCTACACCTTC. Translation: CASSPLGLDYGYTF.

V gene TRBV5-1 combines with J gene TRBJ2-7; TRBD1 is a possible D gene (6 bases). The CDR3 extends over 13 amino acids. CDR1 is SGHRS and CDR2 is YFSETQ in the germline V gene. V was shortened by 4 bases and J by 9 bases, with 17 bases between the two germline ends. The CDR3 spells CASSDPGQLGQYF. The CDR3 coding sequence is TGCGCCAGCAGCGACCCGGGACAACTAGGGCAGTACTTC.

This clone was observed a single time. The chain recombines TRBV5-4 with TRBJ1-2, with 10 bases matching TRBD1. Germline V CDR1 and CDR2: SGHNT, YYREEE (reference sequence). Trimming took 2 bases from V and 8 from J; bases not matched to a gene: 6. The length of the CDR3 is 14 residues. CDR3 DNA: TGTGCCAGCAGCTTAGGGACAGGGGTCCAAGGCTACACCTTC. It is translated as CASSLGTGVQGYTF.

The CDR3 DNA reads as TGTGCCAGCAGCTTAGAAGGGGGGGTAGTAACAGATACGCAGTATTTT. This translates into CASSLEGGVVTDTQYF. The V call is TRBV11-2, the J call TRBJ2-3; D perhaps matches TRBD2 (7 bases). V was shortened by 0 bases and J by 3 bases, with 13 bases between the two germline ends. Per germline, CDR1 SGHAT and CDR2 FQNNGV. CDR3 size: 16 residues.

The J gene is TRBJ2-7, the V gene TRBV5-3; 7 bases agree with TRBD2. TRBV5-3 is known as an ORF, though its function is uncertain. With 3 bases clipped from V and 6 bases from J, the junction kept 9 bases outside the gene matches. The CDR3 extends over 14 amino acids. The CDR3 DNA reads as TGTGCCAGAAGCTCGGCTGCGGGAGTCACCGAGCAGTACTTC. Its translation is CARSSAAGVTEQYF.

This chain uses TRBV5-1 with TRBJ1-1, with 9 bases lining up with TRBD1. CDR3 length equals 15 residues. Germline values: CDR1 SGHRS, CDR2 YFSETQ. J gave up 6 bases and V 3 bases, and 9 bases lay outside the gene matches. CDR3 nucleotide sequence: TGCGCCAGCAGCTCGACAGGGGGGTCAGGAGCTGAAGCTTTCTTT. It yields the protein CASSSTGGSGAEAFF.